This TCR beta chain comes out of a study of CD8 T cells in ankylosing spondylitis. General study findings and limits: Typical of ankylosing spondylitis blood, it appeared, was a TCR beta motif of seven to nine highly homologous variants.

Germline V CDR1 and CDR2: SGHTA, FQGNSA. V shed 6 bases, J shed 4 bases, and the junction held 11 bases outside the gene matches. The CDR3 totals 15 residues. The table lists this clonotype with many counts. Its antigen is undetermined. Quantitative 5'-RACE with molecular barcodes produced the TCR beta libraries. TCRdb recomputed calls from the 5' RACE reads with MiXCR, one row per CDR3 protein. The sample includes around 490,000 distinct CDR3 sequences, over 4% of them seen just once. The sequenced material came from blood, either unsorted or a sorted T cell fraction (not recorded which). The rearrangement links TRBV7-2 to TRBJ2-5, with TRBD2 matching over 7 bases. The receptor's source is a male donor with ankylosing spondylitis. The DNA for the CDR3 is TGTGCCAGCAGTTCGGGGGGAGGGAAACGAGAGACCCAGTACTTC. Residues: CASSSGGGKRETQYF.